This is a list of T cell receptor beta chains from one sample in a study of blood T cell repertoires in COVID-19. Produced via immunoSEQ multiplex PCR; TCRdb's table is partial and in-frame only. The sample has roughly 340,000 clones, 85% to 90% seen once. Material for sequencing was peripheral blood. Every receptor here comes from a woman aged 70 to 79 with COVID-19, enrolled during active disease. Both conserved end residues are part of each CDR3. Each record gives: CDR3 protein, J gene, V gene.

CDR3: CASSQAQAGGYGYTF
J: TRBJ1-2
V: TRBV4-3

CDR3: CASSDRSSGDIQYF
J: TRBJ2-4
V: TRBV2

CDR3: CASSLTGDTEAFF
J: TRBJ1-1
V: TRBV5-1

CDR3: CASSQTGGSYNEQFF
J: TRBJ2-1
V: TRBV7-2

CDR3: CASSTLEIAGGPREQFF
J: TRBJ2-1
V: TRBV3-1/TRBV3-2

CDR3: CASSLRPGQGGNEQFF
J: TRBJ2-1
V: TRBV5-1

CDR3: CASTIYNEQFF
J: TRBJ2-1
V: TRBV7-9

CDR3: CASSIGDSAYGYTF
J: TRBJ1-2
V: TRBV19

CDR3: CASSLDGGGPPLAKNIQYF
J: TRBJ2-4
V: TRBV11-2

CDR3: CASSELAVVGTQPQHF
J: TRBJ1-5
V: TRBV10-2

CDR3: CASSRLGQRAETQYF
J: TRBJ2-5
V: TRBV7-2

CDR3: CASSKVPPGQGPAPSTDTQYF
J: TRBJ2-3
V: TRBV21-1

CDR3: CASSLAGVNTGELFF
J: TRBJ2-2
V: TRBV5-1

CDR3: CASSQGRGSTDTQYF
J: TRBJ2-3
V: TRBV3-1/TRBV3-2

CDR3: CASSLRDRLQETQYF
J: TRBJ2-5
V: TRBV7-8

CDR3: CASSPKGLLAGTDTQYF
J: TRBJ2-3
V: TRBV14

CDR3: CASGDWDGGAVAFF
J: TRBJ1-1
V: TRBV6-5

CDR3: CASQRRQGGEQYF
J: TRBJ2-7
V: TRBV19

CDR3: CASSALGTGGRSEQYF
J: TRBJ2-7
V: TRBV9

CDR3: CASSLIPRGTEAFF
J: TRBJ1-1
V: TRBV27

CDR3: CASSADRVGTGELFF
J: TRBJ2-2
V: TRBV7-2

CDR3: CASSLGTDNSPLHF
J: TRBJ1-6
V: TRBV5-4

CDR3: CASSFLGAPGGGGTYEQYF
J: TRBJ2-7
V: TRBV5-1

CDR3: CASSSPFGATSGNTIYF
J: TRBJ1-3
V: TRBV9

CDR3: CAAGDNEQFF
J: TRBJ2-1
V: TRBV3-1/TRBV3-2

CDR3: CASSLGQGEAFF
J: TRBJ1-1
V: TRBV7-8

CDR3: CATSRRRVGTEAFF
J: TRBJ1-1
V: TRBV15

CDR3: CASNLDGANTEAFF
J: TRBJ1-1
V: TRBV3-1/TRBV3-2

CDR3: CASTTGTGGKYEQYF
J: TRBJ2-7
V: TRBV28

CDR3: CASCPLGGNYGYTF
J: TRBJ1-2
V: TRBV27

CDR3: CASRNGRGPYEQFF
J: TRBJ2-1
V: TRBV6-5

CDR3: CASSQVRGNAAFF
J: TRBJ1-1
V: TRBV3-1/TRBV3-2

CDR3: CASSERGIAEETQYF
J: TRBJ2-5
V: TRBV2

CDR3: CASSVGQGGNEQFF
J: TRBJ2-1
V: TRBV9